The present T cell receptor (beta chain) was sequenced within a study of T cell responses to AZD1222 COVID-19 vaccine. Study-wide points: The donor cohort was predominantly white British with a female majority, and clonal diversity may have been underestimated. No day 14 peak samples; only post-peak repertoires were characterized.

Per germline, CDR1 MDHEN and CDR2 SYDVKM. The CDR3 spans 13 residues. Trimming removed 6 bases at V and 4 bases at J, with 10 bases between. Comments on this clone: Its antigen is not identified.

Second-dose schedules of about 4 or about 12 weeks were combined. Repertoires were generated with immunoSEQ multiplex PCR, while TCRdb's copy carries only in-frame clones and drops some. This table holds some 280,000 clones, almost 95% found once. The chain joins TRBV28 to TRBJ1-3; possible D gene TRBD1, 6 bases. The sample consisted of peripheral blood, taken 28 days after the second AZD1222 dose. This sequence originates from an adult who received the AZD1222 COVID-19 vaccine. CDR3 DNA sequence: TGTGCCAGCAGGCAGGGGTCGGGAAACACCATATATTTT. Translation: CASRQGSGNTIYF.